What follows describes a single T cell receptor beta chain. What it binds is unknown. The germline V and J ends were trimmed by 3 bases and 1 base, with 9 bases remaining between them. This CDR3 region has 14 residues. Germline CDR1 is SEHNR and CDR2 is FQNEAQ (reference sequence). These data belong to a study of cytomegalovirus exposure and HLA in healthy donors. General study findings and limits: The study labeled 150 to 200 TCR beta chains cytomegalovirus-associated.

Method: immunoSEQ multiplex PCR; TCRdb's copy keeps in-frame clones and lacks some. The sample comprises around 71,000 clones, approximately 96% of which are singletons, and 1.4% rests with the top ten. The source is a man younger than 35 in good health and CMV-seropositive. The material sequenced was PBMCs. The chain combines TRBV7-9 with TRBJ1-1; D not certain. DNA of the CDR3: TGTGCCAGCAGCTTTTCTAACCGGAACACTGAAGCTTTCTTT. Amino acids: CASSFSNRNTEAFF.